This T cell receptor (beta chain) emerged from a study of early T cells in non-severe SARS-CoV-2 infection. The table lists this clonotype with many counts. Trimming took off 5 bases at V and 3 bases at J, with 10 bases between the two ends. Germline loops: CDR1 SGHTA, CDR2 FQGNSA. The CDR3 is 13 residues long. TCRdb re-derived calls from the 5' RACE reads in MiXCR, one entry per CDR3 protein. This sample has about 66,000 distinct CDR3 sequences, with about 19% found just once. This rearrangement joins TRBV7-2 to TRBJ2-5; unclear D gene. The TCR sequence derives from an adult who was a healthcare worker with PCR-confirmed SARS-CoV-2 infection or an uninfected control (not recorded which). Sequencing was performed on whole blood, taken at baseline. CDR3 DNA: TGTGCCAGCAGCCAAGTACGGGAAGAGACCCAGTACTTC. Amino acid sequence: CASSQVREETQYF.